This is a list of T cell receptor beta chains from one sample in a study of patients and donors after allogeneic stem cell transplantation. TCRdb called the RT-PCR reads again in MiXCR, with one record for every CDR3 protein. Among about 74,000 distinct CDR3 sequences listed, around a quarter were seen once. Sequenced sample: blood, either unsorted or a sorted T cell fraction (not recorded which). These receptors were collected from a human donor who was either an allogeneic HSCT recipient or a stem cell or donor lymphocyte infusion donor (not recorded which). It is not recorded whose cells these are; they may come from a transplant donor. The CDR3 runs from the conserved cysteine through the conserved F or W. The D gene is left open where the match is weak. Clone size, where shown, is once, few, many, or a class for clones that have expanded.

.,TRBV18,.,TRBJ1-1,TGTGCCAGCTCGGATAAAGACAGGATTCACGCTGAAGCTTTCTTT,CASSDKDRIHAEAFF
.,TRBV6-5,few,TRBJ1-6,TGTGCCAGCAGCCCTGGGGTTCTCCTGAATTCACCCCTCCACTTT,CASSPGVLLNSPLHF
.,TRBV28,few,TRBJ1-4,TGTGCCAGCAGTTTAGGCGGATCACAGCCTCACGGGGTGTTTTTT,CASSLGGSQPHGVFF
.,TRBV5-1,.,TRBJ2-5,TGCGCCAGCAGCTGGGACCACGTGACCCAGTACTTC,CASSWDHVTQYF
.,TRBV24-1,.,TRBJ1-1,TGTGCCACCAGACAGAGTGAATGGACTGAAGCTTTCTTT,CATRQSEWTEAFF
TRBD2,TRBV7-9,.,TRBJ2-3,TGTGCCAGCAGCTTAGTAGGGACTAGCACCGATACGCAGTATTTT,CASSLVGTSTDTQYF
TRBD2,TRBV12-3/TRBV12-4,.,TRBJ2-7,TGTGCCAGCAGTTTAGGGGACGGTTTAGCGGGCTCCTACGAGCAGTACTTC,CASSLGDGLAGSYEQYF
.,TRBV18,many,TRBJ2-7,TGTGCCAGCTCACCACCCGATACCTACGAGCAGTACTTC,CASSPPDTYEQYF
TRBD1,TRBV7-9,few,TRBJ1-4,TGTGCCAGCAGCTCTATCGGACAGGTGGAACTGTTTTTT,CASSSIGQVELFF
.,TRBV20-1,.,TRBJ2-3,TGCAGTGCTAATGACGCGGCTAGCATAGATACGCAGTATTTT,CSANDAASIDTQYF
TRBD1,TRBV5-6,many,TRBJ1-5,TGTGCCAGCAGCTCAGACAGGGATCAGCCCCAGCATTTT,CASSSDRDQPQHF
.,TRBV6-2/TRBV6-3,.,TRBJ2-6,TGTGCCAGCAGTTACGCCTCTCCTGGGGCCAACGTCCTGACTTTC,CASSYASPGANVLTF
.,TRBV6-2/TRBV6-3,few,TRBJ2-5,TGTGCCAGCAATCCCCGGGGGGAGACCCAGTACTTC,CASNPRGETQYF
.,TRBV19,.,TRBJ2-1,TGTGCCAGTAGCCAGACAGTGGGACGCCAGGAGTTCTTC,CASSQTVGRQEFF
.,TRBV18,few,TRBJ1-1,TGTGCCAGCTCACCTTGGGGTATGAACACTGAAGCTTTCTTT,CASSPWGMNTEAFF
.,TRBV5-6,.,TRBJ2-1,TGTGCCAGCAGCTTGGAGGTCGAGCGGTTCTTC,CASSLEVERFF
.,TRBV20-1,.,TRBJ1-1,TGCAGTGCTCCTCGAGGGAACACTGAAGCTTTCTTT,CSAPRGNTEAFF
TRBD1,TRBV12-3/TRBV12-4,few,TRBJ2-7,TGTGCCAGCAGCCCGACAGGGTCCTACGAGCAGTACTTC,CASSPTGSYEQYF
.,TRBV7-9,few,TRBJ2-2,TGTGCCAGCAGTACGGTGGGAGGGAACACCGGGGAGCTGTTTTTT,CASSTVGGNTGELFF
.,TRBV5-1,.,TRBJ2-1,TGCGCCAGCAGTATAACGCGGGGTAGTTCCTACAATGAGCAGTTCTTC,CASSITRGSSYNEQFF
.,TRBV5-4,.,TRBJ2-1,TGTGCCAGCAGCTTGGCGAACGGCAATGAGCAGTTCTTC,CASSLANGNEQFF
.,TRBV10-3,few,TRBJ1-1,TGTGCCATCAGTGACAGGCACACTGAAGCTTTCTTT,CAISDRHTEAFF
.,TRBV20-1,many,TRBJ2-2,TGCAGTGCCGAATACTCAGTGGGGGGAACGACCACCGGGGAGCTGTTTTTT,CSAEYSVGGTTTGELFF
.,TRBV12-3/TRBV12-4,.,TRBJ2-1,TGTGCCAGCAGTTTCGGGGCAGGGGAGCAGTTCTTC,CASSFGAGEQFF
TRBD2,TRBV20-1,.,TRBJ2-7,TGCAGTGCTAGAGTAGCGGGCTCGGCCTACGAGCAGTACTTC,CSARVAGSAYEQYF
.,TRBV5-6,.,TRBJ2-1,TGTGCCAGCAGCTTGTCTGGGTCGACCCATGAGCAGTTCTTC,CASSLSGSTHEQFF
.,TRBV7-9,.,TRBJ2-1,TGTGCCAGCAGCTCGACGGGACTCGACCACAATGAGCAGTTCTTC,CASSSTGLDHNEQFF
.,TRBV9,few,TRBJ2-2,TGTGCCAGCAGCGTAGGCATATTCGGGGAGCTGTTTTTT,CASSVGIFGELFF
TRBD1,TRBV20-1,.,TRBJ2-6,TGCAGTGCTGCGCGGGGACAGGGGGGCGTCCTGACTTTC,CSAARGQGGVLTF
TRBD2,TRBV3-1,few,TRBJ2-2,TGTGCCAGCAGCGTCCCGCTAGCGGTGAACACCGGGGAGCTGTTTTTT,CASSVPLAVNTGELFF
.,TRBV27,few,TRBJ2-5,TGTGCCAGCAGTTTAACCCCCTCAATGGCAGAGACCCAGTACTTC,CASSLTPSMAETQYF
TRBD1,TRBV12-3/TRBV12-4,few,TRBJ1-4,TGTGCCACCCGCGCAGGGGGCAGGGAAAAACTGTTTTTT,CATRAGGREKLFF
TRBD1,TRBV19,.,TRBJ1-2,TGTGCCACCTCCCGGACAGGGGGTCTTGGCTACACCTTC,CATSRTGGLGYTF
.,TRBV27,few,TRBJ1-2,TGTGCCAGCAGTTTGACAGAACGGGGGGAGGGTGGCTACACCTTC,CASSLTERGEGGYTF
.,TRBV3-1,few,TRBJ1-1,TGTGCCAGCAGCCCCGGGGGAGGGTGGGACACTGAAGCTTTCTTT,CASSPGGGWDTEAFF
.,TRBV20-1,few,TRBJ1-2,TGCAGTGCTAGATCTGTCTCTAACTATGGCTACACCTTC,CSARSVSNYGYTF
TRBD2,TRBV6-5,.,TRBJ2-2,TGTGCCAGCAGTCCCTCTTGGACTAGAGCCGGGGAGCTGTTTTTT,CASSPSWTRAGELFF
.,TRBV5-1,few,TRBJ2-1,TGCGCCAGCAGCCTTTCGGACTCCTCCTACAATGAGCAGTTCTTC,CASSLSDSSYNEQFF
TRBD2,TRBV10-3,.,TRBJ2-1,TGTGCCATCAGTGAGTCTCTGCGCGGGGGGCCAATCGGGAATGAGCAGTTCTTC,CAISESLRGGPIGNEQFF
.,TRBV6-2/TRBV6-3,few,TRBJ1-2,TGTGCCAGCAGTTACTCCTCGGCAGGCAAGTCAAACTATGGCTACACCTTC,CASSYSSAGKSNYGYTF
TRBD2,TRBV20-1,few,TRBJ2-1,TGCAGTGCTAGAAGACCGGGACTAATCCTCAATGAGCAGTTCTTC,CSARRPGLILNEQFF
TRBD1,TRBV9,many,TRBJ1-2,TGTGCCAGCAGCCCTGGGACAGCCTTCTATGGCTACACCTTC,CASSPGTAFYGYTF
.,TRBV29-1,.,TRBJ1-1,TGCAGCGTTGAGTTGACTGAAGCTTTCTTT,CSVELTEAFF
TRBD2,TRBV12-3/TRBV12-4,few,TRBJ2-2,TGTGCCAGCAATCCTAGCGGGGTACACACCGGGGAGCTGTTTTTT,CASNPSGVHTGELFF
.,TRBV7-9,.,TRBJ2-3,TGTGCCAGCAGCCGGAGCCGACAGGGAGGTGCAGATACGCAGTATTTT,CASSRSRQGGADTQYF
TRBD1,TRBV12-3/TRBV12-4,few,TRBJ1-5,TGTGCCAGCAGTCTTCCCGGGACAGGGAGGCCCCAGCATTTT,CASSLPGTGRPQHF
.,TRBV7-6,few,TRBJ1-3,TGTGCCAGCAGACCTTTGGCTGGAAACACCATATATTTT,CASRPLAGNTIYF
TRBD2,TRBV18,.,TRBJ2-2,TGTGCCAGCTCACCGGGACTAGAAGGCGGGGAGCTGTTTTTT,CASSPGLEGGELFF
TRBD1,TRBV4-2,.,TRBJ1-3,TGTGCCAGCAGCCATCAGGCTGGACAGGGCGGCAACACCATATATTTT,CASSHQAGQGGNTIYF
.,TRBV5-1,.,TRBJ1-5,TGCGCCAGCAGCCCGGTTGCAGGGTATAGCAATCAGCCCCAGCATTTT,CASSPVAGYSNQPQHF
.,TRBV5-1,.,TRBJ1-4,TGCGCCAGCAAGGCTAATGAAAAACTGTTTTTT,CASKANEKLFF
.,TRBV18,.,TRBJ1-2,TGTGCCAGCTCACTTACGACGGATACAACCAACTATGGCTACACCTTC,CASSLTTDTTNYGYTF
.,TRBV18,.,TRBJ2-3,TGTGCCAGCTCACAACCAGGAAAAAGCACAGATACGCAGTATTTT,CASSQPGKSTDTQYF
TRBD1,TRBV6-6,.,TRBJ2-7,TGTGCCAGCAGACACCGGGACAGTTCCTACGAGCAGTACTTC,CASRHRDSSYEQYF
.,TRBV18,.,TRBJ1-1,TGTGCCAGCTCACCGATCCCCATGACGAACACTGAAGCTTTCTTT,CASSPIPMTNTEAFF
TRBD1,TRBV12-3/TRBV12-4,.,TRBJ1-5,TGTGCCAGCAGTCTGGACAGGTATAGCAATCAGCCCCAGCATTTT,CASSLDRYSNQPQHF
TRBD1,TRBV2,.,TRBJ1-2,TGTGCCAGCAGTCCCGGGACAGGGGAAAAGTTGTACTATGGCTACACCTTC,CASSPGTGEKLYYGYTF